The next 15 T cell receptor beta chains were all read from a single sample in a study of patients and donors after allogeneic stem cell transplantation (dated by TCRdb to 2018 to 2020). Preparation of the library involved RT-PCR. The sequencer listed for this sample is NextSeq 550. The public reads were reanalyzed by TCRdb: fastp trimming at Q25, MiXCR alignment, in-frame beta chains only. Every CDR3 protein is listed once, alongside the most common genes and DNA of its rows. Counted in this sample were more than 850,000 distinct CDR3 sequences; roughly 17% of them appeared once. About 6% of the sample comes from the top ten. Sequences were obtained from blood, either unsorted or a sorted T cell fraction (not recorded which). Source of these receptors: a human donor who was either an allogeneic HSCT recipient or a stem cell or donor lymphocyte infusion donor (not recorded which). It is not recorded whose cells these are; they may come from a transplant donor.

V gene TRBV7-9 combines with J gene TRBJ2-1; 7 nucleotides agree with TRBD2. Germline values: CDR1 SEHNR, CDR2 FQNEAQ (reference sequence). V shed 5 bases and J 6 bases; nucleotides not matched to a gene: 10. The CDR3 has 15 amino acids. CDR3 protein: CASSLGGGQINEQFF. The DNA for the CDR3 is TGTGCCAGCAGCCTGGGGGGAGGGCAAATCAATGAGCAGTTCTTC.

At least ten counts were recorded for this clonotype. J is TRBJ1-4 and V is TRBV6-5; D ambiguous. V gave up 8 bases and J gave up 2 bases, with 9 bases separating them. This CDR3 comprises 13 residues. CDR1 and CDR2 (germline): MNHEY, SVGAGI. The CDR3, as DNA: TGTGCCAGCTCTTACAGTACTAATGAAAAACTGTTTTTT. Translating it yields CASSYSTNEKLFF.

There are a few counts of this clonotype. J is TRBJ1-1 and V is TRBV10-3; D might be TRBD1 (6 bases). Germline CDR1 is ENHRY and CDR2 is SYGVKD. The CDR3 extends over 17 amino acids. Trimming left V 7 bases short and J 1 base short, with 22 bases between. In DNA form, the CDR3 reads TGTGCCATCACTCCACCCACAGGGCCCAAAACGAACACTGAAGCTTTCTTT. Encoded protein: CAITPPTGPKTNTEAFF.

The chain joins TRBV3-1 to TRBJ2-2; the D gene is possibly TRBD2 (6 bases). V dropped 2 bases and J dropped 5 bases, with 15 bases sitting between them. Germline CDR1 reads LGHDT; CDR2 reads YNNKEL (reference sequence). The CDR3 covers 16 residues. CDR3 DNA sequence: TGTGCCAGCAGCCAACTTCCCGGGACTTTGACCGGGGAGCTGTTTTTT. Its protein product is CASSQLPGTLTGELFF.

The chain's CDR3 is CASSPGGAGPNNEQFF. CDR3 nucleotide sequence: TGTGCCAGCAGCCCAGGGGGCGCAGGGCCTAACAATGAGCAGTTCTTC. This chain connects TRBV7-3 to TRBJ2-1, with 8 positions matching TRBD1. Trimming cost V 5 bases and J 5 bases; bases outside gene matches: 11. This CDR3 is 16 amino acids long. Germline V lookup: CDR1 SGHTA, CDR2 FQGTGA.

CDR3 protein: CAWSVGVDQPQHF. CDR3 in DNA: TGTGCCTGGAGTGTAGGGGTGGATCAGCCCCAGCATTTT. The chain couples TRBV30 to TRBJ1-5, with D perhaps TRBD1 (5 bases). Trimming cost V 0 bases and J 5 bases, with 8 bases left between them. This CDR3 is built from 13 residues. CDR1 and CDR2 from the germline V gene are GTSNPN and SVGIG (reference sequence).

This clonotype was observed a few times. The J gene is TRBJ1-1, the V gene TRBV5-1; D unresolved. CDR3 length: 14 residues. Germline V lookup: CDR1 SGHRS, CDR2 YFSETQ. The V gene lost 4 bases and the J gene lost 2 bases, with 12 bases spanning the gap. CDR3 amino acids: CASSRSPANTEAFF. DNA of the CDR3: TGCGCCAGCAGCAGGTCCCCAGCAAACACTGAAGCTTTCTTT.

A few counts support this clonotype. V gene TRBV6-2 or TRBV6-3 combines with J gene TRBJ2-1; possible D gene TRBD2, 5 bases. The CDR3 length is 15 residues. Per the germline V gene, CDR1 is MNHEY and CDR2 is SVGEGT. V lost 0 bases to trimming and J lost 10 bases, with 16 bases between them. This CDR3 reads CASSYSRWRSQEQFF. CDR3 nucleotide sequence: TGTGCCAGCAGTTACTCGAGGTGGAGGTCTCAGGAGCAGTTCTTC.

This clonotype was detected ten times or more. The chain is built from TRBV12-3 or TRBV12-4 and TRBJ2-7; TRBD1 matches 9 bases. The CDR3 is 16 amino acids. Trimming removed 5 bases from V and 5 bases from J; junction bases left unmatched: 13. The CDR3 bases are TGTGCCAGCAGTCCCGGACAGGGGCGCGCGGCCCACGAGCAGTACTTC. Translating it yields CASSPGQGRAAHEQYF.

The J gene is TRBJ2-5, the V gene TRBV7-2; possible D gene TRBD1, 6 bases. Per the germline V gene, CDR1 is SGHTA and CDR2 is FQGNSA. Between the trimmed V and J ends, which lost 0 bases and 1 base, there was a span of 9 bases. This CDR3 has 15 amino acids. The CDR3 protein is CASSLAGTTQETQYF. The CDR3 DNA follows: TGTGCCAGCAGCTTAGCGGGGACAACCCAAGAGACCCAGTACTTC.

The gene calls are TRBV18 and TRBJ1-1; D perhaps matches TRBD1 (6 bases). The germline gives CDR1 KGHSH, CDR2 LQKENI. V gave up 3 bases and J gave up 4 bases, with 12 bases separating them. This CDR3 has 14 residues. The DNA of the CDR3 is TGTGCCAGCTCACCGCAGCAGGGGAGCACTGAAGCTTTCTTT. Protein product: CASSPQQGSTEAFF.

The V and J genes are TRBV5-1 and TRBJ2-7; 12 nucleotides align to TRBD2. Losses at the gene ends were 2 bases for V and 1 base for J; bases not matched to a gene: 4. This CDR3 comprises 16 residues. Germline loops: CDR1 SGHRS, CDR2 YFSETQ. In DNA form, the CDR3 reads TGCGCCAGCAGCTTCGGACTAGCGGGGCTGTCCTACGAGCAGTACTTC. This codes for CASSFGLAGLSYEQYF.

This clonotype turned up a few times. V usage is TRBV25-1 and J usage is TRBJ1-5; D not resolved. CDR3 length: 14 amino acids. Per germline, CDR1 MGHDK and CDR2 SYGVNS. The V gene lost 5 bases and the J gene lost 3 bases, with 11 bases spanning the gap. This CDR3 reads CASSNPGFNQPQHF. The CDR3 region has the DNA TGTGCCAGCAGTAATCCGGGGTTCAATCAGCCCCAGCATTTT. The whole variable domain, filled in from reference TRBV25-1 and TRBJ1-5, reads EADIYQTPRYLVIGTGKKITLECSQTMGHDKMYWYQQDPGMELHLIHYSYGVNSTEKGDLSSESTVSRIRTEHFPLTLESARPSHTSQYLCASSNPGFNQPQHFGDGTRLSIL.

The CDR3 bases are TGTGCCAGCAGCGCATACCTGGACAGGGGGAACTATGGCTACACCTTC. Translated: CASSAYLDRGNYGYTF. This rearrangement joins TRBV5-6 to TRBJ1-2; 10 nucleotides align to TRBD1. V trimming: 4 bases; J trimming: 2 bases; junction bases outside the gene matches: 8. The CDR3 contains 16 residues. The germline V gene encodes CDR1 SGHDT and CDR2 YYEEEE.

This chain links TRBV6-1 with TRBJ2-1; 13 positions match TRBD2. CDR3 length equals 19 residues. J gave up 1 base and V 5 bases, and 11 bases lay outside the gene matches. Germline CDR1 reads MNHNS; CDR2 reads SASEGT. This CDR3 reads CASSRTPGTSGNSYNEQFF. The DNA for the CDR3 is TGTGCCAGCAGTCGAACCCCCGGGACTAGCGGGAATTCCTACAATGAGCAGTTCTTC.